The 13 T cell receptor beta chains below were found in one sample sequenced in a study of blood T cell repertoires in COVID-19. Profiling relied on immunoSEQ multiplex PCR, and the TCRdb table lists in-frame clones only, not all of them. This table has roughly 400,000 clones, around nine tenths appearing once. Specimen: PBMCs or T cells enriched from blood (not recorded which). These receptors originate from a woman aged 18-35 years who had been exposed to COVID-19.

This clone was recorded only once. The CDR3 DNA sequence: TGCGCCAGCAGCTCCAGGACTAGCGGGAGGCCCGCTGAGACCCAGTACTTC. Amino acids: CASSSRTSGRPAETQYF. The chain carries TRBV5-1 and TRBJ2-5, with 14 bases lining up with TRBD2. Germline-derived CDR1 and CDR2 are SGHRS and YFSETQ. With V trimmed by 3 bases and J by 5 bases, 9 bases remained unmatched. The CDR3 contains 17 residues.

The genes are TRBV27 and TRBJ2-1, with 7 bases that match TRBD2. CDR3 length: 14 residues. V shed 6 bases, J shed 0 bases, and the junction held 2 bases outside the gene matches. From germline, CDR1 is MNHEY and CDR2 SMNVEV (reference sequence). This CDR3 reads CASSRDYSYNEQFF. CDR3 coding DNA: TGTGCCAGCAGCCGGGACTACTCCTACAATGAGCAGTTCTTC.

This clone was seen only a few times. The CDR3 sequence is CASTEGEQYF. CDR3 DNA: TGTGCCAGCACCGAGGGCGAGCAGTACTTC. J is TRBJ2-7 and V is TRBV25-1; a weak D match, TRBD2 (5 bases). Looked up from germline, CDR1 is MGHDK and CDR2 is SYGVNS. The CDR3 runs 10 residues. V shed 7 bases and J shed 6 bases, with 7 bases lying between them.

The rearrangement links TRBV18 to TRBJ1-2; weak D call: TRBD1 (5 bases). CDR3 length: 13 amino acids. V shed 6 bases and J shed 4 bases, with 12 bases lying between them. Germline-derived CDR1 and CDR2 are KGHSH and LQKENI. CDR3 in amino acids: CASSQGEGYGYTF. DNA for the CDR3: TGTGCCAGCTCCCAGGGTGAAGGCTATGGCTACACCTTC. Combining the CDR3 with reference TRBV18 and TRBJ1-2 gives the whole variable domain NAGVMQNPRHLVRRRGQEARLRCSPMKGHSHVYWYRQLPEEGLKFMVYLQKENIIDESGMPKERFSAEFPKEGPSILRIQQVVRGDSAAYFCASSQGEGYGYTFGSGTRLTVV.

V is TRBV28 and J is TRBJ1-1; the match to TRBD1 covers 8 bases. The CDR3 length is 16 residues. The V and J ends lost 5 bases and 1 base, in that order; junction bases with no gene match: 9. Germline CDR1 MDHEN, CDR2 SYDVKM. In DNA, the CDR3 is TGTGCCAGCAGTCTTCAGGCCGGGACAGGGAACACTGAAGCTTTCTTT. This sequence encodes CASSLQAGTGNTEAFF.

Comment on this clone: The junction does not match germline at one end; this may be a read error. In DNA, the CDR3 is TGTGCCAGCGGCTTATGGACAGGCGAGGTGACTGAAGCTTTCTTT. Its protein is CASGLWTGEVTEAFF. The rearrangement uses TRBV7-2 and TRBJ1-1; 7 nucleotides line up with TRBD1. The CDR3 runs to 15 residues. CDR1 SGHTA and CDR2 FQGNSA come from the germline V gene. The full variable domain, with the rest looked up from reference TRBV7-2 and TRBJ1-1, is GAGVSQSPSNKVTEKGKDVELRCDPISGHTALYWYRQSLGQGLEFLIYFQGNSAPDKSGLPSDRFSAERTGGSVSTLTIQRTQQEDSAVYLCASGLWTGEVTEAFFGQGTRLTVV.

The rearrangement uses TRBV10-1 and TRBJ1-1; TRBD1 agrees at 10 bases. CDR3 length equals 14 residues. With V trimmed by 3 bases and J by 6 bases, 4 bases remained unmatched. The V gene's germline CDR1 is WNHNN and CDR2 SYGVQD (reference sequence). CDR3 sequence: CASSEGTGVAEAFF. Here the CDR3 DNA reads TGCGCCAGCAGTGAAGGGACAGGGGTGGCTGAAGCTTTCTTT.

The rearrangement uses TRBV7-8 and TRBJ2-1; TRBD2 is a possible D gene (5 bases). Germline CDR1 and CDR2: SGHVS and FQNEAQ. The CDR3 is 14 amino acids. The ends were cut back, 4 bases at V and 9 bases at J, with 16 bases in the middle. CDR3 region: CASSSPGKGGEQFF. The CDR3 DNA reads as TGTGCCAGCAGCTCCCCGGGAAAAGGCGGTGAGCAGTTCTTC.

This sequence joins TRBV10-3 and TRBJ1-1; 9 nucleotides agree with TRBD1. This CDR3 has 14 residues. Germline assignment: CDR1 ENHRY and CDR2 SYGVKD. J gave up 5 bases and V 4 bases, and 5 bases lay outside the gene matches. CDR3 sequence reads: CAISGGTGKTEAFF. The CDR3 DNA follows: TGTGCCATCAGTGGGGGGACAGGGAAAACTGAAGCTTTCTTT.

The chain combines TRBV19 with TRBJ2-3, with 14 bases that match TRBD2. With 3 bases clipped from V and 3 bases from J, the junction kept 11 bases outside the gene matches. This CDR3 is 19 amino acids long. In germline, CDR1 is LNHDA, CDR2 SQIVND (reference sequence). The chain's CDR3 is CASSIPRLAGGPGTDTQYF. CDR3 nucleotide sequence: TGTGCCAGTAGTATCCCCCGACTAGCGGGAGGGCCCGGGACAGATACGCAGTATTTT.

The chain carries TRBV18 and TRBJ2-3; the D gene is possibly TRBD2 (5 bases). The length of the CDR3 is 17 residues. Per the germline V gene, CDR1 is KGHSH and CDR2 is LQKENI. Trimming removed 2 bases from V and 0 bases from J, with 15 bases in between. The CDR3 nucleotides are TGTGCCAGCTCACCATTGTTCGGGGATCCTAGCACAGATACGCAGTATTTT. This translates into CASSPLFGDPSTDTQYF.

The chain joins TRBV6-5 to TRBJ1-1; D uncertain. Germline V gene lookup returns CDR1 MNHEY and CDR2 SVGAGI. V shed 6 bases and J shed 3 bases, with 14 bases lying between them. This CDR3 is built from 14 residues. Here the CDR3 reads CASRRHLGDTEAFF. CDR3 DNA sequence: TGTGCCAGCAGGAGACACCTCGGGGACACTGAAGCTTTCTTT.

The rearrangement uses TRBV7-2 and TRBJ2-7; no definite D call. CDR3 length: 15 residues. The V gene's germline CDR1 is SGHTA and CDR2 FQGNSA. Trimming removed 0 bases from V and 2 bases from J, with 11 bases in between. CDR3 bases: TGTGCCAGCAGCTTAGCCCCGGGTCTCCCCTACGAGCAGTACTTC. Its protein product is CASSLAPGLPYEQYF. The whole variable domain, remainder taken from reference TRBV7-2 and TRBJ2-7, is GAGVSQSPSNKVTEKGKDVELRCDPISGHTALYWYRQSLGQGLEFLIYFQGNSAPDKSGLPSDRFSAERTGGSVSTLTIQRTQQEDSAVYLCASSLAPGLPYEQYFGPGTRLTVT.